Listed here is a single TCR beta chain. These data are taken from a study of glioma-infiltrating T cells after dendritic cell vaccination. Study information: Treatment, given 2003 to 2012, was autologous tumor lysate-pulsed dendritic cell vaccination. The vaccine used monocyte-derived dendritic cells pulsed overnight with autologous tumor lysate.

V lost 3 bases to trimming and J lost 2 bases; unmatched junction nucleotides: 5. Germline loops: CDR1 SGHNT, CDR2 YYREEE (reference sequence). The CDR3 has 14 amino acids. Generated by immunoSEQ multiplex PCR, the TCRdb table keeps only in-frame clones and is missing some. The sample consists of approximately 90,000 clones, about 81% of them appearing once. Noted time point: after dendritic cell vaccination, including at tumor progression/relapse. All glioblastoma patients lacked an isocitrate dehydrogenase mutation. Sequencing used blood, obtained after dendritic cell vaccination. This chain links TRBV5-4 with TRBJ2-7, with 7 positions matching TRBD2. The TCR originated in a human donor with glioblastoma. The CDR3 DNA reads TGTGCCAGCAGCTCCCCCGGGGGGACCTACGAGCAGTACTTC. It yields the protein CASSSPGGTYEQYF. Drawing the rest from reference TRBV5-4 and TRBJ2-7, the complete variable domain is ETGVTQSPTHLIKTRGQQVTLRCSSQSGHNTVSWYQQALGQGPQFIFQYYREEENGRGNFPPRFSGLQFPNYSSELNVNALELDDSALYLCASSSPGGTYEQYFGPGTRLTVT.